This T cell receptor beta chain originates from a study of response to subunit inactivated influenza vaccine. Notes on the study in general: After each seasonal influenza vaccination, few new T cells are recruited, the authors suggested.

As regards this clonotype: Its target is not known.

CDR3 size: 15 residues. V trimming: 1 base; J trimming: 2 bases; junction bases outside the gene matches: 3. The germline CDR1 and CDR2 sequences are MNHNS and SASEGT. In TCRdb, the RT-PCR reads were re-called with MiXCR into one record per CDR3 protein. This table holds hundreds of thousands of distinct CDR3 sequences, 25% found once. The chain couples TRBV6-1 to TRBJ2-3; 7 bases match TRBD1. This sequence was found in a man in his forties or fifties who received an inactivated influenza vaccine. The material was CD4+ T cells sorted from PBMCs, obtained roughly 5 days after vaccination. DNA for the CDR3: TGTGCCAGCAGTGAAGGTACAGGGGCCACAGATACGCAGTATTTT. As protein: CASSEGTGATDTQYF.